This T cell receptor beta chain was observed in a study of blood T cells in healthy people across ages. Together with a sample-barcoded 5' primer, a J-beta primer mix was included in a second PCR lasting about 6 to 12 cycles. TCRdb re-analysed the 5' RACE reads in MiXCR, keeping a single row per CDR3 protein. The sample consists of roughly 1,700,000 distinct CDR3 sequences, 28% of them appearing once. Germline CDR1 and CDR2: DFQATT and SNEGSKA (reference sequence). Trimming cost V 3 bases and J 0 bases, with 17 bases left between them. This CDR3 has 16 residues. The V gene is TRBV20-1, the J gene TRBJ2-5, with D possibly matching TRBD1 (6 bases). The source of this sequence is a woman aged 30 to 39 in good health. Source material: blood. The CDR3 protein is CSARGKTGFYQETQYF. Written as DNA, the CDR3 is TGCAGTGCTAGGGGGAAAACAGGGTTCTACCAAGAGACCCAGTACTTC.